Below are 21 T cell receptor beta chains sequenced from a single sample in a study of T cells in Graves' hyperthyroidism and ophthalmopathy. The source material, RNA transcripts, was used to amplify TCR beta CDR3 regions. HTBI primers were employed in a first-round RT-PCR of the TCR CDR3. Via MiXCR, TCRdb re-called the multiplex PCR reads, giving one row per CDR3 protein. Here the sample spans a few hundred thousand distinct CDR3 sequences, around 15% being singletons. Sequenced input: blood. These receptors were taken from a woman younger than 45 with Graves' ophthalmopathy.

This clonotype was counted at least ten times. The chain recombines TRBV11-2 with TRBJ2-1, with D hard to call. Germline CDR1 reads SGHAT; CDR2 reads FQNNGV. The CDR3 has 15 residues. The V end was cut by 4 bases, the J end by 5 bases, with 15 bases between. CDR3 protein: CASSSTFASNNEQFF. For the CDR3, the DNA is TGTGCCAGCAGCTCAACTTTCGCGAGTAACAATGAGCAGTTCTTC.

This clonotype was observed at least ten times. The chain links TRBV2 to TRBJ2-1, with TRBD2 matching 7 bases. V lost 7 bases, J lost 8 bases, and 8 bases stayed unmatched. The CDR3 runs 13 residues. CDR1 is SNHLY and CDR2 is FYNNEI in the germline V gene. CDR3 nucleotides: TGTGCCAGCAAGGTGGGGGGGGTCGATGAGCAGTTCTTC. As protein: CASKVGGVDEQFF.

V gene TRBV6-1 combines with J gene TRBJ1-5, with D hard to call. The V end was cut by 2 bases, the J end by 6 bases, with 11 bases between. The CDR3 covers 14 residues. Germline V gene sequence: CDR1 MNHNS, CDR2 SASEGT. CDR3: CASSEPLGSQPQHF. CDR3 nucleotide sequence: TGTGCCAGCAGTGAACCCCTGGGCAGTCAGCCCCAGCATTTT.

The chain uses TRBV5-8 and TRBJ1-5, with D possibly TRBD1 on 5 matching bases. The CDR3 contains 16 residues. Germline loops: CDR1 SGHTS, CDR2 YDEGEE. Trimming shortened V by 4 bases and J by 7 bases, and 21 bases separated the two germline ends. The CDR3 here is CASSQDYGQLGQPQHF. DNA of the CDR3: TGTGCCAGCAGCCAAGATTACGGACAACTCGGGCAGCCCCAGCATTTT.

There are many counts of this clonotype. The CDR3 DNA sequence: TGTGCCAGCAGCGTACAAGGAGGGGATTCACCCCTCCACTTT. This sequence encodes CASSVQGGDSPLHF. The J gene is TRBJ1-6, the V gene TRBV9; weak D call: TRBD1 (5 bases). CDR3 size: 14 residues. Germline-derived CDR1 and CDR2 are SGDLS and YYNGEE. V was trimmed by 1 base and J by 8 bases, leaving 10 bases between them.

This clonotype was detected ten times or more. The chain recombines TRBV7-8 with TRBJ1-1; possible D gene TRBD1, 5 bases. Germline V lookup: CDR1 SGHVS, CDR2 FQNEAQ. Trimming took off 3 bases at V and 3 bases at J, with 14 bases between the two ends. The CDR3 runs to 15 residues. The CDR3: CASSFPHGAYTEAFF. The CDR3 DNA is TGTGCCAGCAGCTTCCCCCACGGGGCCTACACTGAAGCTTTCTTT.

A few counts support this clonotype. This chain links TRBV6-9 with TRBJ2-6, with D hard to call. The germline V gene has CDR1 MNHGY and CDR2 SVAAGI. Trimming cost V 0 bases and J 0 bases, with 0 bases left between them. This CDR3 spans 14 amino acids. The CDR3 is CASSYSSGANVLTF. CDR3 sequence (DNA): TGTGCCAGCAGTTATTCCTCTGGGGCCAACGTCCTGACTTTC.

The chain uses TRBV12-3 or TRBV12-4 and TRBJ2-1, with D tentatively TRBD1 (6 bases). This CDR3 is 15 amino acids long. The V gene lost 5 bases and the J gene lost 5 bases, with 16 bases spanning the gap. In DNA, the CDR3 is TGTGCCAGCAGTCCTCTCGGGGACACTAACAATGAGCAGTTCTTC. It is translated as CASSPLGDTNNEQFF.

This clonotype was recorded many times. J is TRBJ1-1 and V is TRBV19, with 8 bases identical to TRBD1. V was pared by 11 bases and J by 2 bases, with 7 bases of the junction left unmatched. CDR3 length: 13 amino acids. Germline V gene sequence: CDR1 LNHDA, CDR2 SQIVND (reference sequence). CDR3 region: CASRDRPNTEAFF. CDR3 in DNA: TGTGCCTCAAGGGACAGGCCCAACACTGAAGCTTTCTTT. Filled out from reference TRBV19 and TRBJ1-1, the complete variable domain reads DGGITQSPKYLFRKEGQNVTLSCEQNLNHDAMYWYRQDPGQGLRLIYYSQIVNDFQKGDIAEGYSVSREKKESFPLTVTSAQKNPTAFYLCASRDRPNTEAFFGQGTRLTVV.

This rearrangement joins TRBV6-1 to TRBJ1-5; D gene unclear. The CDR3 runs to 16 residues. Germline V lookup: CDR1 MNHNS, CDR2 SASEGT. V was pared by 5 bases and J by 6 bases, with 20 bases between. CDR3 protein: CASSPLYLRRGQPQHF. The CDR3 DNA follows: TGTGCCAGCAGTCCATTATACCTGCGACGTGGTCAGCCCCAGCATTTT.

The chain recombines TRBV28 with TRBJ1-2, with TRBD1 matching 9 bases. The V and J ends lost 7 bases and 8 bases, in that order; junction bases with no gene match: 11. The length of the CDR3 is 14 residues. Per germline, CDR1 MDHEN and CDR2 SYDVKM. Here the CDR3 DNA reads TGTGCCAGCACCCTAGACAGGGGGAGACGGGGCTACACCTTC. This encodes CASTLDRGRRGYTF.

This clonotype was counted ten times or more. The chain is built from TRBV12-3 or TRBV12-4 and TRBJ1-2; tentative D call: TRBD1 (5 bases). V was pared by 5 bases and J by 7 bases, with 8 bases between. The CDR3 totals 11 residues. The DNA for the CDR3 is TGTGCCAGCAGTGGGGGGGTTGGCTACACCTTC. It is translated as CASSGGVGYTF.

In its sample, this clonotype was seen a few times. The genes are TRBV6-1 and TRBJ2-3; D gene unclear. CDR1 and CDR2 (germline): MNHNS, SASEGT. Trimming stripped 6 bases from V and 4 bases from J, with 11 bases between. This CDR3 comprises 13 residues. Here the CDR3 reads CASSYDPADTQYF. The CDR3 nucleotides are TGTGCCAGCAGCTATGACCCTGCAGATACGCAGTATTTT.

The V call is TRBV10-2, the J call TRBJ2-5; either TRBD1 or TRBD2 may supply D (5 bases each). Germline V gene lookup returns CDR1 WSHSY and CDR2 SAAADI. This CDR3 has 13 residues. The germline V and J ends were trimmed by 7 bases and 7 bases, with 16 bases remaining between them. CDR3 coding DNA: TGCGCCAGCACGTATCAGGGAGATGGGACCCAGTACTTC. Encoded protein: CASTYQGDGTQYF.

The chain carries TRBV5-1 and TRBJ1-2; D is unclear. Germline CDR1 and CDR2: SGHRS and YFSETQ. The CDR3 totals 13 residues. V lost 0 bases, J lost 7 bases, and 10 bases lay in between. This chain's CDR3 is CASSLEEGGGYTF. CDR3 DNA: TGCGCCAGCAGCTTGGAAGAGGGTGGTGGCTACACCTTC.

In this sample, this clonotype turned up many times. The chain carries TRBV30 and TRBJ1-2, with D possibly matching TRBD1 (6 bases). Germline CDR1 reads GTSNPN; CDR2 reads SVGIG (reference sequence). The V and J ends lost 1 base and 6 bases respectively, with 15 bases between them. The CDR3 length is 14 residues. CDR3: CAWSAAGDVDGYTF. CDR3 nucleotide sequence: TGTGCCTGGAGTGCGGCAGGGGACGTGGATGGCTACACCTTC.

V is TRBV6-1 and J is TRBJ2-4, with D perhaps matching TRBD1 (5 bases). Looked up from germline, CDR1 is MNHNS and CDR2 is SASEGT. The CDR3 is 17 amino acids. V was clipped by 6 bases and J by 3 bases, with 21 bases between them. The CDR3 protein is CASSERVRVVLKNIQYF. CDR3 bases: TGTGCCAGCAGCGAAAGGGTCAGGGTGGTTCTCAAAAACATTCAGTACTTC.

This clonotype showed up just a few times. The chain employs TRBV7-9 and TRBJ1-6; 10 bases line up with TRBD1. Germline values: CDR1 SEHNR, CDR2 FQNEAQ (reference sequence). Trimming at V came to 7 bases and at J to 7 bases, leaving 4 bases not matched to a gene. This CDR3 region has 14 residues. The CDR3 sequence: CASTGTGVNSPLHF. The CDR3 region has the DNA TGTGCCAGCACCGGGACAGGGGTGAATTCACCCCTCCACTTT.

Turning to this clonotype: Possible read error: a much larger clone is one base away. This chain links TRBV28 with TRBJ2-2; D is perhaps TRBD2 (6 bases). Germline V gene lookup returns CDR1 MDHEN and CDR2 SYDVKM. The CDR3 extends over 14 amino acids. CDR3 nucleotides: TGTGCCAGCAGTAACAGGCGGCAGGCCGGGGGGCTGTTTTTT. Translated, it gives CASSNRRQAGGLFF.

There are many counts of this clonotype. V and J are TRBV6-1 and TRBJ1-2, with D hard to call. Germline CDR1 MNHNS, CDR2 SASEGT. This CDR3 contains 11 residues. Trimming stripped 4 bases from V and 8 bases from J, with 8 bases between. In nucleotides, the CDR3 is TGTGCCAGCAGTGTTTTAGCCGGCTACACCTTC. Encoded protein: CASSVLAGYTF.

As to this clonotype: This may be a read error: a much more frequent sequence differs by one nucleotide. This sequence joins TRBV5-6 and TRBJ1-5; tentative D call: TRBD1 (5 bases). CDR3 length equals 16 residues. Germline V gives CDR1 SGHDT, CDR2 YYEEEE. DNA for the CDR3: TGTGCCAGCAGCTTGGGTGGGGGATTGGGCAATCGGCCCCAGCATTTT. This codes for CASSLGGGLGNRPQHF.